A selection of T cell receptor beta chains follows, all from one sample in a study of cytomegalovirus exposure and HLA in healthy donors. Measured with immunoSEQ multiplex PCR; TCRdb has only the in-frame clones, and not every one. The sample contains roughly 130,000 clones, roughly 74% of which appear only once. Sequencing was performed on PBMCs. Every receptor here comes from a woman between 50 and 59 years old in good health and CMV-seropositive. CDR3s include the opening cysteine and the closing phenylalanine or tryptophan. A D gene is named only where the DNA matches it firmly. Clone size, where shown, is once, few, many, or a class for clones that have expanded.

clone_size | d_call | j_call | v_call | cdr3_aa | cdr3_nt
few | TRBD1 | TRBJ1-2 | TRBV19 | CASTKDRGESYTF | TGTGCCAGTACCAAAGACAGGGGAGAAAGCTACACCTTC
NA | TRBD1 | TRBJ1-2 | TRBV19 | CASSTHTGDPYGYTF | TGTGCCAGTAGTACACACACAGGGGATCCCTATGGCTACACCTTC
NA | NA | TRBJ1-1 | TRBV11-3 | CASSPGQGVNTEAFF | TGTGCCAGCAGCCCAGGTCAAGGGGTGAACACTGAAGCTTTCTTT
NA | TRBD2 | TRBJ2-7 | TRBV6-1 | CASNPRRGDSYEQYF | TGTGCCAGCAACCCCCGGCGGGGGGACTCCTACGAGCAGTACTTC
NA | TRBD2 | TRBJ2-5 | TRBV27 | CASSFLYRPGGPGLLAGSQETQYF | TGTGCCAGCAGTTTCCTATACCGCCCCGGGGGGCCGGGTTTGCTAGCGGGAAGCCAAGAGACCCAGTACTTC
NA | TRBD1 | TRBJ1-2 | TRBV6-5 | CASSSDRIPGGSYTF | TGTGCCAGCAGTTCCGACCGCATTCCAGGGGGGAGCTACACCTTC
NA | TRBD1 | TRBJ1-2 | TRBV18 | CASSPGQGNSLYGYTF | TGTGCCAGCTCACCGGGACAGGGGAATTCCTTGTATGGCTACACCTTC
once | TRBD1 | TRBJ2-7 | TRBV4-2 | CASSLGTDYEQYF | TGTGCCAGCAGCCTTGGGACAGATTACGAGCAGTACTTC
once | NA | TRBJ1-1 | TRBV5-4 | CASRALMNTEAFF | TGTGCCAGCAGAGCCTTGATGAACACTGAAGCTTTCTTT
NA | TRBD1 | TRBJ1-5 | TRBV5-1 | CASSLAGTGNQPQHF | TGCGCCAGCAGCTTGGCCGGGACAGGCAATCAGCCCCAGCATTTT
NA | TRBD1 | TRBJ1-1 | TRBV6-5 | CASSYSGQGKNTEAFF | TGTGCCAGCAGTTACTCGGGACAGGGGAAGAACACTGAAGCTTTCTTT
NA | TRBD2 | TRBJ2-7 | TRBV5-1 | CASSSRGVPSYEQYF | TGCGCCAGCAGCTCTCGGGGGGTCCCGTCCTACGAGCAGTACTTC
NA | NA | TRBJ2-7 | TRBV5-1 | CASSLAGNGAFDEQYF | TGCGCCAGCAGCTTGGCAGGGAATGGGGCCTTCGACGAGCAGTACTTC
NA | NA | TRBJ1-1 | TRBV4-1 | CASSQAAEPGGAFF | TGCGCCAGCAGCCAAGCCGCGGAGCCGGGGGGAGCTTTCTTT
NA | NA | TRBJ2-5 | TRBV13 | CASSSTTSGGLSGQETQYF | NA
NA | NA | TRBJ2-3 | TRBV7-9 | CASSFGLAEADTQYF | TGTGCCAGCAGCTTTGGCTTGGCGGAGGCAGATACGCAGTATTTT
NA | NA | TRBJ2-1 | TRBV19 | CASQDSSSYNEQFF | TGTGCCAGCCAGGACAGCAGCTCCTACAATGAGCAGTTCTTC
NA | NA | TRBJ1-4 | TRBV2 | CASSSKGRGTNEKLFF | TGTGCCAGCAGTTCTAAAGGGCGGGGTACTAATGAAAAACTGTTTTTT
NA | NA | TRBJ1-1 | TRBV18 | CASSQGGNTEAFF | TGTGCCAGCTCCCAAGGGGGAAACACTGAAGCTTTCTTT
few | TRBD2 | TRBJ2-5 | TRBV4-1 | CASSREGTSGQETQYF | TGCGCCAGCAGCCGGGAAGGGACTAGCGGCCAAGAGACCCAGTACTTC
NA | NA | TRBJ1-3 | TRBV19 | CASSIGPGSGNTIYF | TGTGCCAGTAGTATTGGGCCCGGCTCTGGAAACACCATATATTTT
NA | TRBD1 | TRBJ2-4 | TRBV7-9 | CASSSGQGNIQYF | TGTGCCAGCAGCTCGGGACAGGGGAACATTCAGTACTTC
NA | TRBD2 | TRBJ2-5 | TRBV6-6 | CASSFPREGIRETQYF | TGTGCCAGCAGTTTCCCCCGGGAGGGGATTCGAGAGACCCAGTACTTC